This is a list of T cell receptor beta chains from one sample in a study of blood T cell repertoires in COVID-19. Measured with immunoSEQ multiplex PCR; TCRdb has only the in-frame clones, and not every one. The sample has about 300,000 clones; about nine tenths are singletons. Sample: peripheral blood. These receptors were taken from a woman aged 25 to 39 with COVID-19, enrolled during active disease. Both conserved end residues are part of each CDR3. Fields, in order: V gene, clone size, J gene, D gene, CDR3 DNA, CDR3 protein. D genes are given only for firm matches. Size tells how often a clone was seen (once, few, many) or the class of an expanded clone, and some rows leave it out.

TRBV2	NA	TRBJ2-3	NA	TGTGCCAGCAGTGAGCAGGGTAGGGATACGCAGTATTTT	CASSEQGRDTQYF
TRBV5-1	NA	TRBJ1-2	NA	TGCGCCAGCAGCTTGAGTGCAGGTGACGTGAGTCGTGGCTACACCTTC	CASSLSAGDVSRGYTF
TRBV28	NA	TRBJ1-2	TRBD1	TGTGCCAGCAGTTTAATCGGCGGACAGGGGTCTTCCTATGGCTACACCTTC	CASSLIGGQGSSYGYTF
TRBV29-1	NA	TRBJ1-1	TRBD1	TGCAGCGTCATACAGGGGACGAACACTGAAGCTTTCTTT	CSVIQGTNTEAFF
TRBV7-9	few	TRBJ1-6	NA	TGTGCCAGCAGCTTGGTTGGGGCAGCAGCATCACCCCTCCACTTT	CASSLVGAAASPLHF
TRBV19	NA	TRBJ1-1	NA	TGTGCCAGTAGCCACTTGAGGGTATGGGATGAAGCTTTCTTT	CASSHLRVWDEAFF
TRBV7-3	NA	TRBJ2-1	TRBD1	TGTGCCAGCAGCTCGACAGGGAACAATGAGCAGTTCTTC	CASSSTGNNEQFF
TRBV4-3	NA	TRBJ2-1	NA	TGCGCCAGCAGCCAATCCGAACGGGGGGCACGACGCAATGAGCAGTTCTTC	CASSQSERGARRNEQFF
TRBV4-3	NA	TRBJ2-2	TRBD1	TGCGCCAGCAGCCAAGATCACAGGGGGACCGGGGAGCTGTTTTTT	CASSQDHRGTGELFF
TRBV21-1	NA	TRBJ2-1	NA	TGTGCCAGCAGCAACCGACTAGCTGGTGTAGGTGAGCAGTTCTTC	CASSNRLAGVGEQFF
TRBV11-2	NA	TRBJ2-3	NA	TGTGCCAGCAGCTTCGGGGAGTCTAGCACAGATACGCAGTATTTT	CASSFGESSTDTQYF
TRBV27	few	TRBJ2-3	NA	TGTGCCAGCAGTGGTCGGCCAGGGGCAACAGATACGCAGTATTTT	CASSGRPGATDTQYF
TRBV7-2	NA	TRBJ1-2	NA	TGTGCCAGCAGCCCAAATGGTCCGGGTATGGGTGGCTACACCTTC	CASSPNGPGMGGYTF
TRBV11-3	NA	TRBJ1-5	TRBD1	TGTGCCAGCAGCCTGACAGGGAATCAGCCCCAGCATTTT	CASSLTGNQPQHF
TRBV5-5	NA	TRBJ1-1	NA	TGTGCCAGCAGCTTTAGACTCGCGGCCACTGAAGCTTTCTTT	CASSFRLAATEAFF
TRBV28	NA	TRBJ1-6	TRBD1	TGTGCCAGCAGTTTAGACAGGGTAAGGTCCCCCCTCCACTTT	CASSLDRVRSPLHF
TRBV29-1	NA	TRBJ2-3	NA	TGCAGCACCCAGGGGATTTACAGGGCAGATACGCAGTATTTT	CSTQGIYRADTQYF
TRBV3-1/TRBV3-2	NA	TRBJ1-1	TRBD1	TGTGCCAGCAGCCAAGGGTCAGGGGGCGCGACCACTGAAGCTTTCTTT	CASSQGSGGATTEAFF
TRBV7-8	NA	TRBJ2-1	TRBD1	TGTGCCAGCAGCCTGACAGGGGTCCCGGCCAATGAGCAGTTCTTC	CASSLTGVPANEQFF
TRBV30	NA	TRBJ1-2	NA	TGTGCCTGGAGTCCAACAGCTAACTATGGCTACACCTTC	CAWSPTANYGYTF
TRBV6-6	NA	TRBJ2-5	NA	TGTGCCAGCAGAGGCGCCGAGGATAAACAAGAGACCCAGTACTTC	CASRGAEDKQETQYF
TRBV21-1	NA	TRBJ1-5	NA	TGTGCCAGCAGCAAAGTCCCGGGACAGGGCGCTCAGCCCCAGCATTTT	CASSKVPGQGAQPQHF
TRBV30	NA	TRBJ1-2	TRBD1	TGTGCCTGCCGCTCCGGGACAGGGAGTGGCTACACCTTC	CACRSGTGSGYTF
TRBV29-1	once	TRBJ2-1	TRBD2	TGCAGCGTTGAAGGCAGCGGGGGGGCTGGCAATGAGCAGTTCTTC	CSVEGSGGAGNEQFF
TRBV19	NA	TRBJ1-5	TRBD1	TGTGCCAGTAGAGCCTCAACCCAGGGGGGAAATCAGCCCCAGCATTTT	CASRASTQGGNQPQHF
TRBV7-6	NA	TRBJ2-7	NA	TGTGCCAGCAGCTCGCCAGGGAACGAGCAGTACTTC	CASSSPGNEQYF
TRBV5-6	NA	TRBJ1-2	NA	TGTGCCAGCAGCGGCAGGGATTACGGCTATGGCTACACCTTC	CASSGRDYGYGYTF
TRBV6-6	NA	TRBJ1-2	NA	TGTGCCAGCAGTTACTCGATAGCTTCAGGGTTGGATGGCTACACCTTC	CASSYSIASGLDGYTF
TRBV2	many	TRBJ1-5	NA	TGTGCCAGCAGTGAATGGGACACGTATCAGCCCCAGCATTTT	CASSEWDTYQPQHF
TRBV7-9	NA	TRBJ1-4	NA	TGTGCCAGCAGCTTACGCGTTAATGAAAAACTGTTTTTT	CASSLRVNEKLFF
TRBV7-3	NA	TRBJ2-1	NA	TGTGCCAGCAGCCAATTCGCGGGGGCTTATGAGCAGTTCTTC	CASSQFAGAYEQFF
TRBV9	NA	TRBJ2-1	TRBD2	TGTGCCAGCAGCGTAGGGGTCCCCCTAGCGGGGGGCCCTAAGAGCAATGAGCAGTTCTTC	CASSVGVPLAGGPKSNEQFF
TRBV4-1	NA	TRBJ1-1	NA	TGCGCCAGCAGCCAATCGGGAGCGAACACTGAAGCTTTCTTT	CASSQSGANTEAFF
TRBV5-1	NA	TRBJ2-1	NA	TGCGCCAGCAGCCTTGTGGGGGGGCCCCATGAGCAGTTCTTC	CASSLVGGPHEQFF
TRBV3-1/TRBV3-2	once	TRBJ1-1	NA	TGTGCCAGCAGCCAAGATCTCTGGAACACTGAAGCTTTCTTT	CASSQDLWNTEAFF
TRBV6-5	NA	TRBJ2-2	NA	TGTGCCAGCAGTTGGGGGGTTAACACCGGGGAGCTGTTTTTT	CASSWGVNTGELFF
TRBV29-1	NA	TRBJ1-2	NA	TGCAGCGTTGCGGGGGGGACGGCAAATGGCTACACCTTC	CSVAGGTANGYTF
TRBV6-5	few	TRBJ2-3	TRBD1	TGTGCCAGCAGACCTCCGGGACAGGGGGCAGATACGCAGTATTTT	CASRPPGQGADTQYF
TRBV7-2	NA	TRBJ1-3	TRBD1	TGTGCCAGCACCTCGGACAGGGGGCCAGGAAACACCATATATTTT	CASTSDRGPGNTIYF
TRBV6-5	NA	TRBJ1-1	TRBD1	TGTGCCAGCAGTCGACAGGGGATGACTGAAGCTTTCTTT	CASSRQGMTEAFF
TRBV11-3	NA	TRBJ1-3	NA	TGTGCCAGCAGCTTACTCAGCTCTGGAAACACCATATATTTT	CASSLLSSGNTIYF
TRBV11-3	NA	TRBJ2-1	TRBD2	TGTGCCAGCAGCCAAACTAGCGGGGGTCCTGTTTGGGATGAGCAGTTCTTC	CASSQTSGGPVWDEQFF
TRBV5-4	NA	TRBJ2-5	NA	TGTGCCAGCAGCTTGGGACTAGATGGGCAGACCCAGTACTTC	CASSLGLDGQTQYF
TRBV7-9	NA	TRBJ2-2	NA	TGTGCCAGCAGCTCTTTACAGGATCTCGGGGAGCTGTTTTTT	CASSSLQDLGELFF
TRBV6-5	once	TRBJ1-2	NA	TGTGCCAGCAGCAGCCCAGGGGATGACTATGGCTACACCTTC	CASSSPGDDYGYTF
TRBV5-1	NA	TRBJ1-1	NA	TGCGCCAGCAGCTGGGGGCAGGGACCTGAAGCTTTCTTT	CASSWGQGPEAFF
TRBV5-4	NA	TRBJ2-3	NA	TGTGCCAGCAGCCCGTCGCGGGACCGCACAGATACGCAGTATTTT	CASSPSRDRTDTQYF
TRBV27	NA	TRBJ2-3	NA	TGTGCCAGCAGCCCTGCTACCTTCACAGATACGCAGTATTTT	CASSPATFTDTQYF
TRBV7-2	NA	TRBJ1-1	NA	TGTGCCAGCAGTGTACAGGTGAACACTGAAGCTTTCTTT	CASSVQVNTEAFF
TRBV4-1	NA	TRBJ2-1	NA	TGCGCCAGCAGCCGTAGAGACCTGGGGGGTGAGCAGTTCTTC	CASSRRDLGGEQFF
TRBV24-1	NA	TRBJ2-2	TRBD2	TGTGCCACCGGTAAGCGGGGGGGCCACACCGGGGAGCTGTTTTTT	CATGKRGGHTGELFF
TRBV19	NA	TRBJ1-5	NA	TGTGCCAGTAGTATTCGCCAGGGTCTAACGCAGCCCCAGCATTTT	CASSIRQGLTQPQHF
TRBV11-2	NA	TRBJ1-2	NA	TGTGCCAGCAGCCCGACGGGAGGGAACTATGGCTACACCTTC	CASSPTGGNYGYTF
TRBV10-2	NA	TRBJ1-1	NA	TGCGCCAGCAGTTACGACTTTGGAGCTGAAGCTTTCTTT	CASSYDFGAEAFF